A selection of T cell receptor beta chains follows, all from one sample in a study of blood T cell repertoires in COVID-19. The table came from immunoSEQ multiplex PCR; TCRdb's copy has only in-frame clones and leaves some out. The profile shows approximately 110,000 clones, approximately 85% of them singletons. Source material: peripheral blood. Receptors originate from a woman aged 55-69 years with COVID-19, enrolled during active disease. Both conserved end residues are part of each CDR3. The D gene is left open where the match is weak.

j_gene,v_gene,d_gene,CDR3nt,CDR3aa
TRBJ2-2,TRBV27,TRBD2,TGTGCCAGCAGTGTATCGACTCCGGGACTAGCGGGGTTCACCGGGGAGCTGTTTTTT,CASSVSTPGLAGFTGELFF
TRBJ2-4,TRBV11-3,TRBD1,TGTGCCAGCAGCTTAGGGGGGACAGGGTCAAAAAACATTCAGTACTTC,CASSLGGTGSKNIQYF
TRBJ1-1,TRBV4-1,NA,TGCGCCAGCAGCCCATTCGGGGGGATCGGCACTGAAGCTTTCTTT,CASSPFGGIGTEAFF
TRBJ1-6,TRBV7-8,NA,TGTGCCAGCAGCTTCTCAGGGTATAATTCACCCCTCCACTTT,CASSFSGYNSPLHF
TRBJ2-5,TRBV4-1,TRBD2,TGCGCCAGCAGCCGAAGATCCGGGACTAGCGGGGCGGAGACCCAGTACTTC,CASSRRSGTSGAETQYF
TRBJ2-3,TRBV7-3,NA,TGTGCCAGCAGCCCGAGCGGGTCCAGCCCCCTTGCGCAGTATTTT,CASSPSGSSPLAQYF
TRBJ2-1,TRBV4-1,TRBD2,TGCGCCAGCAGCCAGGCAAGCGGGCTAGCGGGGGGGCCCTCCTACAATGAGCAGTTCTTC,CASSQASGLAGGPSYNEQFF
TRBJ2-1,TRBV9,TRBD2,TGTGCCAGCAGCGCCCTAGCGCTAGCGGGGGTATATGAGCAGTTCTTC,CASSALALAGVYEQFF
TRBJ2-2,TRBV24-1,NA,TGTGCCACCAGTGACCTTACCGGGGAGCTGTTTTTT,CATSDLTGELFF
TRBJ2-7,TRBV10-3,NA,TGTGCCATCAGTCCCGGGTTAGATCCCTACGAGCAGTACTTC,CAISPGLDPYEQYF
TRBJ1-5,TRBV18,TRBD1,TGTGCCAGCTCACAGCTAACAGGGGGAGGTCAGCCCCAGCATTTT,CASSQLTGGGQPQHF
TRBJ1-1,TRBV10-2,TRBD1,TGCGCCAGCAGCAGGGGGCTCTTGGCTGAAGCTTTCTTT,CASSRGLLAEAFF
TRBJ2-5,TRBV3-1/TRBV3-2,NA,TGTGCCAGCAGCCAAGGCCCGGCGGACCAAGAGACCCAGTACTTC,CASSQGPADQETQYF